One T cell receptor (beta chain) is described in this entry. Some clones are missing from TCRdb's copy, which holds only in-frame ones; the method was immunoSEQ multiplex PCR. The sample contains some 2,000 clones, 18% of which appear only once. The sample is drawn from a study of T cells in localized non-small cell lung cancer. This TCR was sampled from a female donor older than 55 with stage I squamous cell lung carcinoma. Sequencing was performed on lung tumor tissue, taken before any cancer treatment.

The CDR3 bases are TGCAGCGTTGTACCTAGACAGGGCTCTGAAGCTTTCTTT. Translating it yields CSVVPRQGSEAFF. The chain is built from TRBV29-1 and TRBJ1-1, with 7 bases aligning to TRBD1. The CDR3 contains 13 residues. V shed 4 bases, J shed 6 bases, and the junction held 8 bases outside the gene matches. CDR1 is SQVTM and CDR2 is ANQGSEA in the germline V gene.